This paragraph reports one TCR beta chain. The antigen remains unidentified. The record originates from a study of CD8+ T cells in alopecia areata. Notes on the study in general: Mice gave a clearer picture of TCR sharing than patients did, possibly for HLA-related reasons.

The authors extracted RNA and reverse transcribed it into cDNA as the sequencing template. TCRdb keeps only in-frame clones here, not all; method: immunoSEQ multiplex PCR. This sample yields under 110,000 clones, of which roughly three fifths are seen a single time; around 17% belongs to the top ten. The treatment denotes: oral pan-JAK inhibitor, 5-10 mg twice daily. The source is a human donor with alopecia areata. Sequenced here: CD8+ T cells sorted from blood, sampled between weeks 55 and 65, from a patient treated with tofacitinib.

The CDR3 loop is CASSPGTSGISYNEQFF. CDR3 DNA: TGTGCCAGCAGCCCCGGGACTAGCGGAATCTCCTACAATGAGCAGTTCTTC. The rearrangement links TRBV27 to TRBJ2-1; 11 bases align to TRBD2. The germline V gene encodes CDR1 MNHEY and CDR2 SMNVEV (reference sequence). This CDR3 contains 17 residues. J was trimmed by 0 bases and V by 6 bases; bases with no gene match: 7.